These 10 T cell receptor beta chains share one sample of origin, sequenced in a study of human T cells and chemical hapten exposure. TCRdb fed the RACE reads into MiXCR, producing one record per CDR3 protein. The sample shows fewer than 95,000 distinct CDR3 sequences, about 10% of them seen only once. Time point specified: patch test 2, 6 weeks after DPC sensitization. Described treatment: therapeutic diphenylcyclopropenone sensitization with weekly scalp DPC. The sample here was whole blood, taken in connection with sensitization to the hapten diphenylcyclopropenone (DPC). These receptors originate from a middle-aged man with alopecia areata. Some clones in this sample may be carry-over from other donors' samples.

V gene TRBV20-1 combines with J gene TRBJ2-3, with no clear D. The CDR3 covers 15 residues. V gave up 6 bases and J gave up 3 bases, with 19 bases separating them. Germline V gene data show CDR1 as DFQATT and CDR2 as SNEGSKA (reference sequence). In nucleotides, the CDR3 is TGCAGTGCCACGGACCGAACCCCCTCGACAGATACGCAGTATTTT. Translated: CSATDRTPSTDTQYF.

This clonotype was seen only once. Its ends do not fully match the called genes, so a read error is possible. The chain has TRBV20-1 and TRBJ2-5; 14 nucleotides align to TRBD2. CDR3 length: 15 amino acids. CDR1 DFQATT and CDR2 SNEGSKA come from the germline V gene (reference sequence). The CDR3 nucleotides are TGCTGTGCTAGACTAGCGGGAGGGCCTTGGGAGACCCAGTACTTC. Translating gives CCARLAGGPWETQYF.

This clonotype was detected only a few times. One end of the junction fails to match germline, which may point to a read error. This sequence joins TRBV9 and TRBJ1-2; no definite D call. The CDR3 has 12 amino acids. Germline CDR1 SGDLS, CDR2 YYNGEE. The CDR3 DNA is TGTGCCAGGATTATGGCTACCCGGGAGCTCGCCTTC. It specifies CARIMATRELAF. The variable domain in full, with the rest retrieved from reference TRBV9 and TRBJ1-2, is DSGVTQTPKHLITATGQRVTLRCSPRSGDLSVYWYQQSLDQGLQFLIQYYNGEERAKGNILERFSAQQFPDLHSELNLSSLELGDSALYFCARIMATRELAFGSGTRLTVV.

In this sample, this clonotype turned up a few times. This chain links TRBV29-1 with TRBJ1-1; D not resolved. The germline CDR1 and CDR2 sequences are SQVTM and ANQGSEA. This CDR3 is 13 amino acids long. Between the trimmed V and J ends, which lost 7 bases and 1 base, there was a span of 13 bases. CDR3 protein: CSANPTRNTEAFF. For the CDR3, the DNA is TGCAGCGCCAACCCGACGAGGAACACTGAAGCTTTCTTT.

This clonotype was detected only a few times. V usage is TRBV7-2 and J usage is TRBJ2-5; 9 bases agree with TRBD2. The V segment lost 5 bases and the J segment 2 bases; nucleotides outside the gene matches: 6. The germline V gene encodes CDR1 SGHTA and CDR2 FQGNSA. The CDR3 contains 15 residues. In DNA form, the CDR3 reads TGTGCCAGCAGCCCCATAGCGGGGGTTCAAGAGACCCAGTACTTC. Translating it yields CASSPIAGVQETQYF. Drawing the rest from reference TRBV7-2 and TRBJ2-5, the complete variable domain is GAGVSQSPSNKVTEKGKDVELRCDPISGHTALYWYRQSLGQGLEFLIYFQGNSAPDKSGLPSDRFSAERTGGSVSTLTIQRTQQEDSAVYLCASSPIAGVQETQYFGPGTRLLVL.

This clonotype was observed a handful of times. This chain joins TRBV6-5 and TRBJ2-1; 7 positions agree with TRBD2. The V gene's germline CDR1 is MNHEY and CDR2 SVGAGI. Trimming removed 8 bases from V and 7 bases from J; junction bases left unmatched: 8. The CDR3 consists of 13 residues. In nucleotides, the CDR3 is TGTGCCAGCCTCGCAACGGGAGGAAATGAGCAGTTCTTC. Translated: CASLATGGNEQFF.

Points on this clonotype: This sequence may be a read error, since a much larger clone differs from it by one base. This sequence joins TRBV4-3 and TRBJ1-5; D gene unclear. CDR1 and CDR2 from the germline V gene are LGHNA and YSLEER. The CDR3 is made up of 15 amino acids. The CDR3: CASSQDWSSNQPQNF. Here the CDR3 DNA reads TGCGCCAGCAGCCAAGATTGGAGTAGCAATCAGCCCCAGAATTTT.

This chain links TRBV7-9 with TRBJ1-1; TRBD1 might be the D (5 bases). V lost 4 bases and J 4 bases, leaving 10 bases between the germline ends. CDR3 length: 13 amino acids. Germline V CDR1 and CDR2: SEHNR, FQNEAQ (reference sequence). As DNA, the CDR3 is TGTGCCAGCAGCTCAGGGTTTTTCACTGAAGCTTTCTTT. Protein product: CASSSGFFTEAFF.

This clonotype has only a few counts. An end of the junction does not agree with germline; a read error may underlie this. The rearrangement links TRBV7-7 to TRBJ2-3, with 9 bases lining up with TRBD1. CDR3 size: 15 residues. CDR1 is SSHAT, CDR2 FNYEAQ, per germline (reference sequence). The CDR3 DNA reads TGTGCTAGCAGTCCCGGGACAGGGCCCACAGATACGCAGTATTTT. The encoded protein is CASSPGTGPTDTQYF. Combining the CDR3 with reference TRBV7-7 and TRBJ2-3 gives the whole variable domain GAGVSQSPRYKVTKRGQDVTLRCDPISSHATLYWYQQALGQGPEFLTYFNYEAQPDKSGLPSDRFSAERPEGSISTLTIQRTEQRDSAMYRCASSPGTGPTDTQYFGPGTRLTVL.

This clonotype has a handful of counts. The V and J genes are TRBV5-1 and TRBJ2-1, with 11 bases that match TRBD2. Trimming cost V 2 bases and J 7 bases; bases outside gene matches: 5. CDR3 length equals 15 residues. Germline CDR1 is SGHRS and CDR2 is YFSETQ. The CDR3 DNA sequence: TGCGCCAGCAGCTTACCACTAGCGGGAGTAAATGAGCAGTTCTTC. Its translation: CASSLPLAGVNEQFF. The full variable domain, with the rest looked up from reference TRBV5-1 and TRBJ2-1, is KAGVTQTPRYLIKTRGQQVTLSCSPISGHRSVSWYQQTPGQGLQFLFEYFSETQRNKGNFPGRFSGRQFSNSRSEMNVSTLELGDSALYLCASSLPLAGVNEQFFGPGTRLTVL.